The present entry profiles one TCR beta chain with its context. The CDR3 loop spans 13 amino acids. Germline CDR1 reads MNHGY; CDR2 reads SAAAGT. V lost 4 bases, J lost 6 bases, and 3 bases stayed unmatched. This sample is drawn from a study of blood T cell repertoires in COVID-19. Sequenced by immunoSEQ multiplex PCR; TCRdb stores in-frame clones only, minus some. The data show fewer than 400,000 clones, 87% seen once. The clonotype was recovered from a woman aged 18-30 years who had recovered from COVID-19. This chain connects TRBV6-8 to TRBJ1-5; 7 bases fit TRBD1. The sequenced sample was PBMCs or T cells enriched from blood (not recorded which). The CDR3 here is CASSCEGAQPQHF. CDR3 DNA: TGTGCCAGCAGTTGTGAGGGGGCTCAGCCCCAGCATTTT.